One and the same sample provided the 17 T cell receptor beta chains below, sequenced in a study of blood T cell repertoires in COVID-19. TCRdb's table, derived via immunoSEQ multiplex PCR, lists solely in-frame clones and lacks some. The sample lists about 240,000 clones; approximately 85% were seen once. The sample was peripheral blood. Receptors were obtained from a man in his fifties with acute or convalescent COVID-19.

CDR3 nucleotide sequence: TGCAGCGTTGATACCCCCTGGGGGGGCCAAGAGACCCAGTACTTC. This gives the protein CSVDTPWGGQETQYF. V gene TRBV29-1 combines with J gene TRBJ2-5; 7 bases line up with TRBD2. The CDR3 consists of 15 residues. V shed 3 bases and J 1 base; nucleotides not matched to a gene: 8. Germline CDR1 reads SQVTM; CDR2 reads ANQGSEA.

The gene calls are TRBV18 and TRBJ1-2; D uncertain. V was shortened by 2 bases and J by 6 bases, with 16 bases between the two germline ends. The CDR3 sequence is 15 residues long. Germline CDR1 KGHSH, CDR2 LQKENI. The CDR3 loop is CASSPSYISVHGYTF. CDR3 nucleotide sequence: TGTGCCAGCTCACCAAGTTACATATCAGTCCATGGCTACACCTTC. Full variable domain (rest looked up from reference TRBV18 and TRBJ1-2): NAGVMQNPRHLVRRRGQEARLRCSPMKGHSHVYWYRQLPEEGLKFMVYLQKENIIDESGMPKERFSAEFPKEGPSILRIQQVVRGDSAAYFCASSPSYISVHGYTFGSGTRLTVV.

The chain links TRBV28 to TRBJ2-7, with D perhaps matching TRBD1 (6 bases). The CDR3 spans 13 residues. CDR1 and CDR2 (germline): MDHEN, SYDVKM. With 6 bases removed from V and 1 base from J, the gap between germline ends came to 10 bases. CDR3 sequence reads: CASSPTGSYEQYF. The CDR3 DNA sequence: TGTGCCAGCAGCCCGACAGGATCCTACGAGCAGTACTTC.

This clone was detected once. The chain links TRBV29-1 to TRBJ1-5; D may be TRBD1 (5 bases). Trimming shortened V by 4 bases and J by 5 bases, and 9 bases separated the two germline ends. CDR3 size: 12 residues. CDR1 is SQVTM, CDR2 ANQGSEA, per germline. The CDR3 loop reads CSVGGGDQPQHF. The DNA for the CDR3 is TGCAGCGTTGGAGGAGGGGATCAGCCCCAGCATTTT.

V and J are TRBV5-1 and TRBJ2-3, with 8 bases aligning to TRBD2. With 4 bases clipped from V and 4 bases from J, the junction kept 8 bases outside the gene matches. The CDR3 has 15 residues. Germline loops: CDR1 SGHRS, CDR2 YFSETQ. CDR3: CASSPVASGSDTQYF. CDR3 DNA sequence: TGCGCCAGCAGCCCGGTGGCTAGCGGGTCAGATACGCAGTATTTT.

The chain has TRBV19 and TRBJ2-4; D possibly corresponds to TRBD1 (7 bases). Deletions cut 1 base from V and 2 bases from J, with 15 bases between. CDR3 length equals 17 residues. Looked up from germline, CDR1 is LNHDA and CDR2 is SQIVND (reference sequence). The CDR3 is CASSIGGQGGTKNIQYF. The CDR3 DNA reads TGTGCCAGTAGTATAGGGGGCCAGGGGGGTACCAAAAACATTCAGTACTTC.

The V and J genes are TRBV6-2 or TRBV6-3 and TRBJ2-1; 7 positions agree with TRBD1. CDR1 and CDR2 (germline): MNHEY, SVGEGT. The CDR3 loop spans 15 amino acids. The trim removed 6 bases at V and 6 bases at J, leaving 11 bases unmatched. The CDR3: CASSPDRAPFNEQFF. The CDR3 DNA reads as TGTGCCAGCAGCCCCGACAGGGCGCCTTTCAATGAGCAGTTCTTC.

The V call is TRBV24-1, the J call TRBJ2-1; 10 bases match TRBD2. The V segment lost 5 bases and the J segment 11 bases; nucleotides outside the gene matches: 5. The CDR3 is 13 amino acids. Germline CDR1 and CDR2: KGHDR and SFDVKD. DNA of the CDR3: TGTGCCACCAGTGTGGGACTAGCGTCCCAGCAGTTCTTC. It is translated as CATSVGLASQQFF.

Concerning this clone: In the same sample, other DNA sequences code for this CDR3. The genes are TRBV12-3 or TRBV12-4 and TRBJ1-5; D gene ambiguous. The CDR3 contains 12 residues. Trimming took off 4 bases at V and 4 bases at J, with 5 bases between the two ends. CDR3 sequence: CASSSGNQPQHF. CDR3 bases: TGTGCCAGCAGTTCGGGAAATCAGCCCCAGCATTTT.

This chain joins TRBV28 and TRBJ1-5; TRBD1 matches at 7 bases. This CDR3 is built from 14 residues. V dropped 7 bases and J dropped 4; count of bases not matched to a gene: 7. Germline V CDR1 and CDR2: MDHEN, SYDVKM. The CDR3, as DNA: TGTGCCAGCAAAGGGGGCTGGGAGAATCAGCCCCAGCATTTT. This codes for CASKGGWENQPQHF.

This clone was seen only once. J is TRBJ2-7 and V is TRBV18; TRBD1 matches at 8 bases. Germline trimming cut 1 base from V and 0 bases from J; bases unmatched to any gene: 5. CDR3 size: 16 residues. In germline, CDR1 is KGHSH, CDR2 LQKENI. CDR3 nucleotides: TGTGCCAGCTCACCACTACAGGGGGAAATCTCCTACGAGCAGTACTTC. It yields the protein CASSPLQGEISYEQYF.

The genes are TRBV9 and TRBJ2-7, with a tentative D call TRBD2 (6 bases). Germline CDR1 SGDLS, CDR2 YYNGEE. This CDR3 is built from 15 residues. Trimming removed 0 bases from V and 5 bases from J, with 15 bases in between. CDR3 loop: CASSVATLGGDEQYF. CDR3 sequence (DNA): TGTGCCAGCAGCGTAGCTACGCTGGGGGGAGACGAGCAGTACTTC.

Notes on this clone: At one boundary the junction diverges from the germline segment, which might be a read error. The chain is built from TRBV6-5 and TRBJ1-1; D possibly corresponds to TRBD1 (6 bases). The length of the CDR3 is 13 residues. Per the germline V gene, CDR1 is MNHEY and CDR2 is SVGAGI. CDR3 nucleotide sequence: TGTGCCAGCAGTTACTTCAGGGACACCGAAGCTTTCTTT. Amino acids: CASSYFRDTEAFF.

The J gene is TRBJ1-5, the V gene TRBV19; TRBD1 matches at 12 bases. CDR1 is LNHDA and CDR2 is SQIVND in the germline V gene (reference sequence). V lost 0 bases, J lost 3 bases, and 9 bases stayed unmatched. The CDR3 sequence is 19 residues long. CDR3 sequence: CASSIDLGGTGGNNQPQHF. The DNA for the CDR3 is TGTGCCAGTAGTATAGATCTCGGAGGGACAGGGGGCAACAATCAGCCCCAGCATTTT.

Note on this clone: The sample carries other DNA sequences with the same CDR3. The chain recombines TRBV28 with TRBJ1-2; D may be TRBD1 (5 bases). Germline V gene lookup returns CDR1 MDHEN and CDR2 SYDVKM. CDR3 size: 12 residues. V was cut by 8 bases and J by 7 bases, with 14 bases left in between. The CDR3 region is CASLQGGGGYTF. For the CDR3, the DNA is TGTGCCAGCCTCCAAGGCGGGGGTGGCTACACCTTC.

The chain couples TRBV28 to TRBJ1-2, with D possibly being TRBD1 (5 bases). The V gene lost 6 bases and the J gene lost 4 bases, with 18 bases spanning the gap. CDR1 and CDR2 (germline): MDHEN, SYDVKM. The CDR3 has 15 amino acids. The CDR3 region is CASRTLARAFYGYTF. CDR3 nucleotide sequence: TGTGCCAGCAGAACTCTCGCCAGGGCTTTCTATGGCTACACCTTC.

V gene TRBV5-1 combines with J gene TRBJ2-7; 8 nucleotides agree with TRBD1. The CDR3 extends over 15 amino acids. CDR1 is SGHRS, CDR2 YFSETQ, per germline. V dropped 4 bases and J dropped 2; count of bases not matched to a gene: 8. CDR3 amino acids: CASSIGLGQAYEQYF. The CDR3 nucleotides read TGCGCCAGCAGCATAGGCCTGGGACAGGCCTACGAGCAGTACTTC.